The 17 T cell receptor delta chains reported below all come from one sample, sequenced in a study of DNA immune sequencing with unique molecular identifiers. All 8 TRDV and 4 TRDJ genes were targeted in 32-plex amplification of genomic DNA. The library had 12-nucleotide UMIs introduced over 3 barcoding cycles, then a second adapter PCR. TCRdb re-analyzed the multiplex PCR reads via CATT. This sample has approximately 1,900 delta-chain clones, with 6.2% found just once. The sample was gamma-delta T cells from buffy coat blood. These TCRs come from a human donor in good health.

This clone has more than one count but fewer than ten. TCRdb has a much larger clone's protein, which differs at residue 4 from the translation of this DNA, likely because of a read error; what is shown is the protein translated from the DNA. The chain carries TRDV2 and TRDJ1, with TRDD3 matching over 11 bases. CDR1 and CDR2 (germline): GEAIGNYY, EKD. V lost 6 bases, J lost 1 base, and 15 bases stayed unmatched. This CDR3 has 18 residues. The DNA for the CDR3 is TGTGCCTGTAACGATCTTGGGGGATACGCGGGTTTCACCGATAAACTCATCTTT. This sequence encodes CACNDLGGYAGFTDKLIF.

Note on this clone: The TCRdb record carries a much larger clone's protein, which differs from this DNA's translation at residue 16; a read error is the likely cause, and the protein listed here is the DNA translation. The V call is TRDV1, the J call TRDJ1; 8 nucleotides align to TRDD2. The J gene, absent from TCRdb, was called here by matching the DNA to germline. There are 30 residues in the CDR3. V lost 1 base and J lost 0; bases outside the gene matches: 46. From germline, CDR1 is TSWWSYY and CDR2 QGS. This CDR3 is CALGEQGPSPSYPWKCYWGFTPTYTDKLIF. In DNA, the CDR3 is TGTGCTCTTGGGGAACAAGGGCCCTCGCCTTCCTATCCGTGGAAGTGCTATTGGGGGTTCACGCCCACATACACCGATAAACTCATCTTT.

Only a few counts were recorded for this clone. TCRdb assigns this DNA the protein of a much larger clone, which departs from its translation at residue 11; this likely reflects a read error, and the protein shown comes from translating the DNA. The CDR3 bases are TGTGCCTGTTTGGTATCCCGTACGAGGGCCTATAAACTCATCTTT. This sequence encodes CACLVSRTRAYKLIF. The chain couples TRDV2 to TRDJ1, with no clear D. The V and J ends lost 6 bases and 6 bases respectively, with 22 bases between them. The CDR3 consists of 15 residues. CDR1 and CDR2 from the germline V gene are GEAIGNYY and EKD.

This clone was counted a few times. A single base is all that separates this from a far larger clone, so a read error is likely. This sample also contains other DNA sequences that code for the same CDR3. The V gene is TRDV1, the J gene TRDJ1; 9 bases line up with TRDD3. TCRdb supplies no J gene; here it was assigned by aligning the nucleotide sequence to germline. The V and J ends lost 4 bases and 0 bases, in that order; junction bases with no gene match: 30. Germline CDR1 reads TSWWSYY; CDR2 reads QGS. This CDR3 has 24 residues. In DNA form, the CDR3 reads TGTGCTCTTGGGGTTTCCCCCCTTGGCCCTGGGGATACGAGTACCCCTCCGTACACCGATAAACTCATCTTT. This gives the protein CALGVSPLGPGDTSTPPYTDKLIF.

A note on this clone: The TCRdb record carries a much larger clone's protein, which differs from this DNA's translation at residue 12; a read error is the likely cause, and the protein listed here is the DNA translation. The J gene is TRDJ1, the V gene TRDV2; TRDD3 aligns across 12 bases. The CDR3 runs 17 residues. Germline assignment: CDR1 GEAIGNYY and CDR2 EKD. The J segment lost 4 bases and the V segment lost 3 bases, leaving 11 bases of the junction unmatched. The CDR3 DNA follows: TGTGCCTGTGACCCACTGGGGGATACAATCTCCATCGATAAACTCATCTTT. This codes for CACDPLGDTISIDKLIF.

The chain recombines TRDV1 with TRDJ1; 12 bases align to TRDD3. The J gene was not available in TCRdb and was assigned here by matching the DNA to germline segments. Trimming took 3 bases from V and 0 from J; bases not matched to a gene: 29. CDR3 length equals 25 residues. Germline-derived CDR1 and CDR2 are TSWWSYY and QGS. CDR3 nucleotides: TGTGCTCTTGGGGAGGACTTCCTGGGGTACTGGGGGATACATAATATGGGCCTGTACACCGATAAACTCATCTTT. Protein product: CALGEDFLGYWGIHNMGLYTDKLIF.

Comment on this clone: A far more abundant clone sits one base away, making this likely a read error. This chain connects TRDV2 to TRDJ1; D gene uncertain. The CDR3 covers 16 residues. Germline CDR1 reads GEAIGNYY; CDR2 reads EKD. Trimming took off 3 bases at V and 3 bases at J, with 19 bases between the two ends. The CDR3 bases are TGTGCCTGTGACCCCCTCATCCGGGGCAAGTCCGATAAACTCATCTTT. Its protein is CACDPLIRGKSDKLIF.

This clone was seen only a few times. The protein held in TCRdb is that of a much larger clone and does not match this DNA's translation at residue 5, likely because of a read error; the protein shown is translated from the DNA. The V and J genes are TRDV2 and TRDJ3, with TRDD3 as a possible D gene (5 bases). Germline V gives CDR1 GEAIGNYY, CDR2 EKD. The CDR3 contains 20 residues. With 3 bases removed from V and 2 bases from J, the gap between germline ends came to 22 bases. CDR3 in amino acids: CACDHVDHSIPPWDTRQMFF. CDR3 bases: TGTGCCTGTGACCATGTCGACCATTCGATACCGCCCTGGGACACCCGACAGATGTTTTTC.

About this clone itself: A far larger clone is one nucleotide away, so this likely arose from a read error. Other DNA sequences in this sample translate to the same CDR3. This chain joins TRDV1 and TRDJ1; TRDD2 matches 8 bases. The J gene was missing in TCRdb and was found by matching the end of the DNA to germline. CDR1 and CDR2 (germline): TSWWSYY, QGS. The CDR3 contains 30 residues. The CDR3 reads CALGEQGPSPSYPWKGYWGFTPTYTDKLIF. CDR3 sequence (DNA): TGTGCACTTGGGGAACAAGGGCCCTCGCCTTCCTATCCGTGGAAGGGCTATTGGGGGTTCACGCCCACATACACCGATAAACTCATCTTT.

This clone was seen only a few times. A read error is likely here: a far larger clone is one base away. The same CDR3 also results from other DNA sequences found in this sample. The V gene is TRDV2, the J gene TRDJ1; no reliable D call. The germline gives CDR1 GEAIGNYY, CDR2 EKD. The CDR3 spans 14 residues. Trimming cost V 4 bases and J 1 base, with 12 bases left between them. The CDR3 region is CACDTVGATDKLIF. The CDR3 DNA follows: TGTGCCTGTGATACCGTGGGAGCCACCGATAAACTCATCTTT.

Comments on this clone: TCRdb's entry gives the protein of a much larger clone, which mismatches this DNA's translation at residue 9, likely from a read error; the protein reported here is translated from the DNA. The CDR3 sequence is CACDTVSGRPYTDKLIF. The CDR3 DNA sequence: TGTGCCTGTGACACCGTAAGTGGGAGACCGTACACCGATAAACTCATCTTT. The chain links TRDV2 to TRDJ1; D is ambiguous. The CDR3 sequence is 17 residues long. V was pared by 0 bases and J by 0 bases, with 16 bases between. Germline V lookup: CDR1 GEAIGNYY, CDR2 EKD.

In the case of this clone: This may be a read error, as it is one base from a much larger clone. The V gene corresponds to TRDV1; no J gene was called; TRDD3, the table's D call, lacks a check against the DNA. Per the germline V gene, CDR1 is TSWWSYY and CDR2 is QGS. CDR3 length: 21 amino acids. CDR3 sequence: CALGEARRSFLKYWGGRPLIF. In DNA, the CDR3 is TGTGCTCTTGGGGAGGCGAGGCGTTCTTTCCTAAAGTACTGGGGAGGCAGACCCCTTATCTTT.

Worth noting for this clone: It is likely a read error: a sequence one base away is far more abundant. V is TRDV2 and J is TRDJ1, with D perhaps matching TRDD3 (5 bases). Germline CDR1 GEAIGNYY, CDR2 EKD. The CDR3 runs to 11 residues. CDR3 region: CAYDYWDKLIF. The CDR3 nucleotides are TGTGCCTATGACTACTGGGATAAACTCATCTTT.

This clone was seen more than once but under ten times. TCRdb's protein for this DNA is that of a much larger clone and differs from the translation at residue 15, likely a read error; the protein shown is the DNA translation. This chain connects TRDV1 to TRDJ1, with 8 nucleotides matching TRDD2. Here the J gene was assigned by germline matching of the DNA, as TCRdb has none. Germline V gene sequence: CDR1 TSWWSYY, CDR2 QGS. Trimming at V came to 1 base and at J to 0 bases, leaving 46 bases not matched to a gene. This CDR3 has 30 amino acids. CDR3 in DNA: TGTGCTCTTGGGGAACAAGGGCCCTCGCCTTCCTATCCGTGGATGGGCTATTGGGGGTTCACGCCCACATACACCGATAAACTCATCTTT. This translates into CALGEQGPSPSYPWMGYWGFTPTYTDKLIF.

This clone was observed a handful of times. A far more abundant clone sits one base away, making this likely a read error. The identical CDR3 is also encoded by other nucleotide sequences in the sample. The V gene is TRDV2, the J gene TRDJ1; maybe TRDD3 (6 bases). Germline-derived CDR1 and CDR2 are GEAIGNYY and EKD. Trimming took off 4 bases at V and 1 base at J, with 27 bases between the two ends. The CDR3 consists of 19 residues. The CDR3 loop reads CACESLPTESGITTDKLIF. The CDR3 bases are TGTGCCTGTGAAAGCCTCCCTACGGAGAGTGGGATAACCACCGATAAACTCATCTTT.

This clone was detected many times. TCRdb's protein, taken from a much larger clone, differs from this DNA's translation at residue 7, likely owing to a read error; the protein displayed comes from the DNA. The rearrangement uses TRDV1 and TRDJ1; 13 bases match TRDD3. The J gene comes from matching the DNA to germline here; TCRdb lacks it. Trimming took 2 bases from V and 4 from J; bases not matched to a gene: 34. Germline CDR1 is TSWWSYY and CDR2 is QGS. The length of the CDR3 is 26 residues. The CDR3 here is CALGESVPYHPPHWGIRGIPLDKLIF. The DNA for the CDR3 is TGTGCTCTTGGGGAATCGGTCCCCTACCACCCCCCTCACTGGGGGATACGCGGCATACCTCTCGATAAACTCATCTTT.

As concerns this clone: Translating this DNA gives a protein that differs at residue 12 from the TCRdb one, which belongs to a much larger clone; a read error is likely, and the protein shown is this translation. Although no V gene was called, TRDJ1 is the J gene; the D segment call TRDD3 is taken from the table without a DNA check. The CDR3 spans 17 residues. The CDR3 region is CACDTIPTGGSNDKLIF. CDR3 DNA sequence: TGTGCCTGTGACACAATCCCTACTGGGGGATCTAACGATAAACTCATCTTT.